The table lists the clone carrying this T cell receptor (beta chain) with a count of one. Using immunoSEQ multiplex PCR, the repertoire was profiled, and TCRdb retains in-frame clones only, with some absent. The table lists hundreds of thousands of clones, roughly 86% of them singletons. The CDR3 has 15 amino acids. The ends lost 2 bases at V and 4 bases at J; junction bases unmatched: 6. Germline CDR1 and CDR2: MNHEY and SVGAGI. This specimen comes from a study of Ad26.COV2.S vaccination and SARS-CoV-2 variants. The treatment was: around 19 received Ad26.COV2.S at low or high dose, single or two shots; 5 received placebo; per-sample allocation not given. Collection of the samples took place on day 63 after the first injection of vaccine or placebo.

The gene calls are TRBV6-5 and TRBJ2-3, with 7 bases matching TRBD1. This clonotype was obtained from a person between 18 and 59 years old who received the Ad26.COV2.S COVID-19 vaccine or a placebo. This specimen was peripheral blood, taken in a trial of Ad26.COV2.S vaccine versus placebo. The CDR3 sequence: CASSYLGTVADTQYF. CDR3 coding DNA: TGTGCCAGCAGTTACCTCGGGACAGTGGCAGATACGCAGTATTTT.